This T cell receptor beta chain is drawn from a study of shared clonotypes between healthy human individuals. This clone has a single count. This CDR3 is built from 17 residues. Germline V gives CDR1 LGHNA, CDR2 YSLEER. Trimming cost V 0 bases and J 4 bases, with 16 bases left between them. Assay: immunoSEQ multiplex PCR; the TCRdb copy retains only in-frame clones and omits some. Here the sample spans about a million clones, around 77% being singletons. The donors were all Caucasian adults (living in Nashville, Tennessee). Naive CD45RA+ and memory CD45RA-negative subsets were split from CD4+ cells. The sequenced sample was memory CD4+ T cells from PBMCs. Subset reported: CD45RA-negative fraction. The receptor comes from a man aged 18-30 years in good health. Some clones in this sample may be carry-over from other donors' samples. The chain uses TRBV4-3 and TRBJ2-1; D call uncertain. CDR3 amino acids: CASSQDRRESGYNEQFF. As DNA, the CDR3 is TGCGCCAGCAGCCAAGATCGGCGAGAGAGTGGGTACAATGAGCAGTTCTTC.